This TCR beta chain was recovered during a study of CD8+CD57+ T cells in acquired aplastic anemia. About the research overall: The study obtained an average of about 3.2 ug of DNA from sorted CD4+ and CD8+ cells.

Investigators profiled TCR beta VDJ and CDR3 from genomic DNA template. TCRdb reanalysed the reads using MiXCR and keeps one entry per CDR3 protein. The top ten hold over 7.5% of the sample, which has around 200,000 distinct CDR3 sequences, 40% to 50% seen once. By flow cytometry, patients selected for sequencing had shown an expansion of CD8+CD57+ cells. The ends were cut back, 1 base at V and 7 bases at J, with 14 bases in the middle. The V gene's germline CDR1 is SGHNT and CDR2 YENEEA. CDR3 length equals 14 residues. This receptor was obtained from a human donor with aplastic anemia. Sample: sorted CD4+, CD8+, or CD8+CD57+ T cells (not recorded which) from PBMCs. The chain recombines TRBV11-3 with TRBJ2-7; D may be TRBD2 (5 bases). CDR3 in DNA: TGTGCCAGCAGCTTAGGTCGGGGATACAATGAGCAGTACTTC. It translates to CASSLGRGYNEQYF.